This entry is about one T cell receptor (beta chain). Its antigen is undetermined. These data originate in a study of shared clonotypes between healthy human individuals. Study observations and caveats: Non-shared clonotypes had lower generation probabilities than those shared by all four donors.

Repertoires were generated with immunoSEQ multiplex PCR, while TCRdb's copy carries only in-frame clones and drops some. The sample yields 2 million to 2.5 million clones, 93% seen once. V gave up 0 bases and J gave up 2 bases, with 7 bases separating them. Germline V gene sequence: CDR1 SGHRS, CDR2 YFSETQ. The CDR3 contains 14 residues. Sequencing was performed on naive CD4+ T cells from PBMCs. Regarding subset: CD45RA+ positively selected. The chain uses TRBV5-1 and TRBJ2-3; D is uncertain. The TCR was taken from a man aged 18 to 35 in good health. Some clones in this sample may be carry-over from other donors' samples. This CDR3 reads CASSLALTTDTQYF. DNA of the CDR3: TGCGCCAGCAGCTTGGCGCTTACCACAGATACGCAGTATTTT.